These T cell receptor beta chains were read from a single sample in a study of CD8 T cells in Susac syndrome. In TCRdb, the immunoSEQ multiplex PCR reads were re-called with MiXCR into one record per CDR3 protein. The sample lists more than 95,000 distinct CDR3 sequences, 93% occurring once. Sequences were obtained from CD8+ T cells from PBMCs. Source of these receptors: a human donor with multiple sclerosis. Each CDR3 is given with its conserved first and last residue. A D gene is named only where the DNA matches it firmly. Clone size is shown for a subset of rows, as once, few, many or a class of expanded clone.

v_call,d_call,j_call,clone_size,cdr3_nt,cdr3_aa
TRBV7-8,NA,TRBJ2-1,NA,TGTGCCAGCAGCTTGAACAGGGAAGTTGTCGATGAGCAGTTCTTC,CASSLNREVVDEQFF
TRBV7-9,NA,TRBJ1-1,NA,TGTGCCAGCAGCTTAGCGTATCGAATGGCGACCCCTCTCTACACTGAAGCTTTCTTT,CASSLAYRMATPLYTEAFF
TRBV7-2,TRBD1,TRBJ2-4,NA,TGTGCCAGCAGCTTAAGAGGGGGCGGAACATTAGACCAAAACATTCAGTACTTC,CASSLRGGGTLDQNIQYF
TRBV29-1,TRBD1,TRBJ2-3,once,TGCAGCGCCAGGCGCCGGGACAGCCGCACAGATACGCAGTATTTT,CSARRRDSRTDTQYF
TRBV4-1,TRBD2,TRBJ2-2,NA,TGCGCCAGCAGCCTCCGACTAGCGGGAGCCACCGGGGAGCTGTTTTTT,CASSLRLAGATGELFF
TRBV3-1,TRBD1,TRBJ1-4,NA,TGTGCCAGCAGCCCCGGGACAGGGGACGAAAAACTGTTTTTT,CASSPGTGDEKLFF
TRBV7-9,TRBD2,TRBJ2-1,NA,TGTGCCAGCAGCCCCACTAGCGGGAGGATACATGAGCAGTTCTTC,CASSPTSGRIHEQFF
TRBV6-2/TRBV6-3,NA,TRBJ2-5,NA,TGTGCCAGCACCACATGGCCCCTCACTGAGACCCAGTACTTC,CASTTWPLTETQYF
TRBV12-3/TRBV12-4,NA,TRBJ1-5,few,TGTGCCAGCAGCCCTGGGAGCAATCAGCCCCAGCATTTT,CASSPGSNQPQHF
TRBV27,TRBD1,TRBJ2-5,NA,TGTGCCAGCAGTTTATTCCCCCCGACAGGGGAAGAGACCCAGTACTTC,CASSLFPPTGEETQYF
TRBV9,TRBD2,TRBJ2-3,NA,TGTGCCAGCTCCCAAGCGGGGGGGCCGGATACGCAGTATTTT,CASSQAGGPDTQYF
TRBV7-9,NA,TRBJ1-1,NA,TGTGCCAGCAGCATCAGGAACACTGAAGCTTTCTTT,CASSIRNTEAFF
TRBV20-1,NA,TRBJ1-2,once,TGCAGTGCTAGAGATGGTCAGACCTATGGCTACACCTTC,CSARDGQTYGYTF
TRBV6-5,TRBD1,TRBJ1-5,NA,TGTGCCAGCAGCCCCGGGACAGGAGGCCAGCCCCAGCATTTT,CASSPGTGGQPQHF